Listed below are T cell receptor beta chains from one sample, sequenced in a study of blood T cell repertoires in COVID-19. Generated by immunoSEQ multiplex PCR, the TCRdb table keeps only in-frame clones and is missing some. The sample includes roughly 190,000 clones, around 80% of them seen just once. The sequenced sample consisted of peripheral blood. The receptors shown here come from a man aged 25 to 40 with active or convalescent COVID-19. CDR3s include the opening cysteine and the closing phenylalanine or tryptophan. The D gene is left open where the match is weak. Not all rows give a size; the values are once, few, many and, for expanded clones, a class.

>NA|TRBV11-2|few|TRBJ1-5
CASSATSGHYQPQHF
TGTGCCAGCAGCGCAACATCAGGGCATTATCAGCCCCAGCATTTT
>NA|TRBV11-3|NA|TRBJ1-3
CASSAAGGSGNTIYF
TGTGCCAGCAGCGCCGCCGGGGGATCTGGAAACACCATATATTTT
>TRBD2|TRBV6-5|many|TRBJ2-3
CASQLTSGSTDTQYF
TGTGCCAGCCAGTTAACTAGCGGAAGCACAGATACGCAGTATTTT
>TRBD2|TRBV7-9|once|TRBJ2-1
CASSGPSGRYYNEQFF
TGTGCCAGCAGTGGACCTAGCGGGAGGTACTACAATGAGCAGTTCTTC
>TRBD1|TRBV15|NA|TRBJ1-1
CATGEQGARTEAFF
TGTGCCACCGGAGAACAGGGGGCGAGGACTGAAGCTTTCTTT
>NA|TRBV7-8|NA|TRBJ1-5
CASSLVVRTDQPQHF
TGTGCCAGCAGCTTAGTGGTCAGGACTGATCAGCCCCAGCATTTT
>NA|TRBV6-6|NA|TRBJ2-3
CASSRGALSGADTQYF
TGTGCCAGCAGCCGGGGCGCGCTTTCGGGAGCAGATACGCAGTATTTT
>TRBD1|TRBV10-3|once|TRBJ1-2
CATARTGDNYGYTF
TGTGCCACGGCCCGGACAGGAGACAACTATGGCTACACCTTC
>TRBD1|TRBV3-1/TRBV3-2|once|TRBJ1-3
CASSYWDSTGNTIYF
TGTGCCAGCAGCTACTGGGACAGTACTGGAAACACCATATATTTT
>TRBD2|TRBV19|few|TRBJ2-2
CASSIAHSSGRAGELFF
TGTGCCAGTAGTATAGCCCATTCTAGCGGGAGGGCCGGGGAGCTGTTTTTT
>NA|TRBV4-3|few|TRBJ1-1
CASSQATTVNTEAFF
TGCGCCAGCAGCCAAGCAACGACAGTCAACACTGAAGCTTTCTTT
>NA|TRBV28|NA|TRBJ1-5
CASSFRYSNQPQHF
TGTGCCAGCAGTTTCCGGTATAGCAATCAGCCCCAGCATTTT
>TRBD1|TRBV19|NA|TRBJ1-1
CASTSGQSSGAFF
TGTGCCAGTACCTCGGGACAGTCATCTGGGGCTTTCTTT
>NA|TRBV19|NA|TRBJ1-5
CASRNEQGHSNQPQHF
TGTGCCAGTAGAAACGAACAGGGCCATAGCAATCAGCCCCAGCATTTT
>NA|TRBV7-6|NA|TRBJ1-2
CASSSAPTHYGYTF
TGTGCCAGCAGCTCCGCACCCACACACTATGGCTACACCTTC
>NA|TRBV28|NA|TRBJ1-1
CASSRHRENTEAFF
TGTGCCAGCAGTCGCCACAGGGAGAACACTGAAGCTTTCTTT
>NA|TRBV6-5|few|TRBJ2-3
CASSYGGAPTDTQYF
TGTGCCAGCAGTTACGGAGGGGCCCCCACAGATACGCAGTATTTT
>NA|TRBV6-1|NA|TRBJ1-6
CASSERQGNSPLHF
TGTGCCAGCAGTGAAAGGCAGGGGAATTCACCCCTCCACTTT
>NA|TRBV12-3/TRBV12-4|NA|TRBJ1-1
CASNRERLTEAFF
TGTGCCAGCAACAGGGAACGGTTAACTGAAGCTTTCTTT
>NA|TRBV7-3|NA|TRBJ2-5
CASSLNQRGNQETQYF
TGTGCCAGCAGCCTTAACCAACGGGGAAACCAAGAGACCCAGTACTTC
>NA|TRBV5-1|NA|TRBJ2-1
CASSHQAGGPYNEQFF
TGCGCCAGCAGCCATCAGGCAGGAGGGCCCTACAATGAGCAGTTCTTC
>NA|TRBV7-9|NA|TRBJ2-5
CASSGSGGETQYF
TGTGCCAGCAGCGGGAGCGGAGGGGAGACCCAGTACTTC